The TCR beta chain under discussion was sequenced for a study of radiotherapy plus CTLA-4 blockade in lung cancer. Findings of the study overall: The authors reported that early blood T cell clone dynamics, with interferon-beta, best predicted response.

Looked up from germline, CDR1 is LNHDA and CDR2 is SQIVND (reference sequence). CDR3 size: 14 residues. Germline trimming cut 7 bases from V and 5 bases from J; bases unmatched to any gene: 5. On this clone: Its antigen is as yet unknown.

This table comes from immunoSEQ multiplex PCR, and its TCRdb copy is limited to in-frame clones, with some not included. Of about 97,000 clones listed, under 85% are singletons. The sample consisted of peripheral blood, taken from a patient treated with radiotherapy plus ipilimumab. The origin of this receptor is a human donor with non-small cell lung cancer who had a partial response to radiotherapy plus ipilimumab. Some clones in this sample may be carry-over from other donors' samples. The V and J genes are TRBV19 and TRBJ1-4; 9 nucleotides match TRBD1. The CDR3 reads CASNRGTGNEKLFF. The CDR3, as DNA: TGTGCCAGTAATCGGGGGACAGGGAATGAAAAACTGTTTTTT.